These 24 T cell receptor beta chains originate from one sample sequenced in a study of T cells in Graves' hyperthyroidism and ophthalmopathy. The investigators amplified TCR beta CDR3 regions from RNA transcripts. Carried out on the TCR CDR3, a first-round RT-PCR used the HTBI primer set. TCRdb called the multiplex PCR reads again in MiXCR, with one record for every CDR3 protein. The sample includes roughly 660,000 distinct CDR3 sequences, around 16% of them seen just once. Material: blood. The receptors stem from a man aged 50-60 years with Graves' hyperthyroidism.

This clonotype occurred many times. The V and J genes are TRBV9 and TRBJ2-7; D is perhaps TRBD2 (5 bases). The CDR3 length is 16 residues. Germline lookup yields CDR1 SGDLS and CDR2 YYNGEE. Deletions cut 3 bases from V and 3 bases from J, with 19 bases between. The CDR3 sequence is CASSAGEGSSFYEQYF. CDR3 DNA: TGTGCCAGCAGCGCCGGCGAGGGCAGCTCCTTCTACGAGCAGTACTTC. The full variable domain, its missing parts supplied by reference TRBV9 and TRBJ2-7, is DSGVTQTPKHLITATGQRVTLRCSPRSGDLSVYWYQQSLDQGLQFLIQYYNGEERAKGNILERFSAQQFPDLHSELNLSSLELGDSALYFCASSAGEGSSFYEQYFGPGTRLTVT.

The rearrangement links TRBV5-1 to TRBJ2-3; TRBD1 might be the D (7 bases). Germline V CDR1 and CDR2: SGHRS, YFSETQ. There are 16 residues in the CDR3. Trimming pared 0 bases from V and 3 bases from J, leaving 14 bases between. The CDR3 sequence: CASSLGQGGDTDTQYF. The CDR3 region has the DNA TGCGCCAGCAGCTTGGGGCAGGGGGGTGATACAGATACGCAGTATTTT.

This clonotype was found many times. CDR3 protein: CASSLIRLVLTSGELFF. CDR3 bases: TGTGCCAGCAGCTTAATTAGACTAGTTTTAACCTCCGGGGAGCTGTTTTTT. The V gene is TRBV11-2, the J gene TRBJ2-2; D may be TRBD2 (6 bases). V lost 2 bases to trimming and J lost 6 bases, with 19 bases between them. Per germline, CDR1 SGHAT and CDR2 FQNNGV. The CDR3 loop spans 17 amino acids.

The CDR3 reads CASSLFGAGESNTGELFF. In DNA, the CDR3 is TGTGCCAGCAGCTTATTCGGAGCGGGGGAATCGAACACCGGGGAGCTGTTTTTT. The rearrangement links TRBV7-2 to TRBJ2-2; 8 nucleotides line up with TRBD2. V gave up 2 bases and J gave up 0 bases; unmatched junction bases: 8. The CDR3 is 18 amino acids. Germline loops: CDR1 SGHTA, CDR2 FQGNSA.

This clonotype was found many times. CDR3: CASSQAEQGSEQFF. CDR3 DNA: TGTGCCAGCAGCCAAGCGGAGCAGGGGAGTGAGCAGTTCTTC. The rearrangement joins TRBV3-1 to TRBJ2-1, with D possibly TRBD1 on 6 matching bases. CDR1 and CDR2 from the germline V gene are LGHDT and YNNKEL (reference sequence). CDR3 length: 14 residues. Trimming removed 1 base from V and 9 bases from J, with 13 bases in between.

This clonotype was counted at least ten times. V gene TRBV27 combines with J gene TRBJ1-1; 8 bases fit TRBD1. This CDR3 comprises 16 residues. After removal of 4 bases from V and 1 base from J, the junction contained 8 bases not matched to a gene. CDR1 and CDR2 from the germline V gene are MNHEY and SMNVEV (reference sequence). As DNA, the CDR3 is TGTGCCAGCAGTTCCGTTGGACAGGGATGGAACACTGAAGCTTTCTTT. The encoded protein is CASSSVGQGWNTEAFF.

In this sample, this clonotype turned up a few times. The CDR3 DNA sequence: TGTGCCAGCAGCTTACTACCTAGCGGAGGGAGGACAGATACGCAGTATTTT. Translation gives CASSLLPSGGRTDTQYF. The chain combines TRBV7-6 with TRBJ2-3; 7 bases line up with TRBD2. Germline V gene data show CDR1 as SGHVS and CDR2 as FNYEAQ. The CDR3 runs 17 residues. The V and J ends lost 2 bases and 3 bases, in that order; junction bases with no gene match: 11.

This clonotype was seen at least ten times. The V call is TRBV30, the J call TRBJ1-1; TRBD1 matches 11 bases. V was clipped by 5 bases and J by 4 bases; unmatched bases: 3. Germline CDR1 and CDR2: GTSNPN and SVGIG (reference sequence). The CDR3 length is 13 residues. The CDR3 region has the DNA TGTGCCTGGGGACAGGGGGCCGGCACTGAAGCTTTCTTT. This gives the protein CAWGQGAGTEAFF.

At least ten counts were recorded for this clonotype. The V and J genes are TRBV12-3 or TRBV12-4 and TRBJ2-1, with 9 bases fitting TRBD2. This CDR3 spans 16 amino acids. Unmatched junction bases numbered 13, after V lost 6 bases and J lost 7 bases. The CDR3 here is CASSITRLAGKNEQFF. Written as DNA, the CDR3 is TGTGCCAGCAGCATCACGAGGCTAGCGGGAAAGAATGAGCAGTTCTTC.

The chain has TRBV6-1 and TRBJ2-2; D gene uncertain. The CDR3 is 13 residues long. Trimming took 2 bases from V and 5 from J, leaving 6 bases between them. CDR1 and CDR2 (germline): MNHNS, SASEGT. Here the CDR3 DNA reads TGTGCCAGCAGTGAACAACCGACCGGGGAGCTGTTTTTT. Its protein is CASSEQPTGELFF.

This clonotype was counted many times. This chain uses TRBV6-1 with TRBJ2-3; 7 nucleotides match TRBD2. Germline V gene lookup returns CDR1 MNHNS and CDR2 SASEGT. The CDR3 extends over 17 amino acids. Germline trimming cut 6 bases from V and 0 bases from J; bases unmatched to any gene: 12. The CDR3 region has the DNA TGTGCCAGCAGGAGGGGAGGGAGCGGTTCTAGCACAGATACGCAGTATTTT. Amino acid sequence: CASRRGGSGSSTDTQYF.

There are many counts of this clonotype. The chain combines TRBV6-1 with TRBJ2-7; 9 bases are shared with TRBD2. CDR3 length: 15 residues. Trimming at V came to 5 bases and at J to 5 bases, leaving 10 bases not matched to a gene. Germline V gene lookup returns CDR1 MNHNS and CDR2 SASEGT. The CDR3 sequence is CASSLSSGKFHEQYF. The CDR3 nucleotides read TGTGCCAGCAGTCTATCTAGCGGGAAGTTCCACGAGCAGTACTTC.

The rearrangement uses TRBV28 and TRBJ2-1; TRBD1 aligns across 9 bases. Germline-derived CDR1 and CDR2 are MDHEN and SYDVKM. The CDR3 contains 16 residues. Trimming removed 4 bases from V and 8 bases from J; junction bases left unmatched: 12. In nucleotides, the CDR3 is TGTGCCAGCAGTTATAGCTCCGGGACAGGGTTTGATGAGCAGTTCTTC. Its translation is CASSYSSGTGFDEQFF.

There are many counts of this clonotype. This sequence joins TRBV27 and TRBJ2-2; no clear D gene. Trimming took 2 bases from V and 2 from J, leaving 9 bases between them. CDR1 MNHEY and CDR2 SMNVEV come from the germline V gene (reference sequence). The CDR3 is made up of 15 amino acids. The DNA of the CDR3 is TGTGCCAGCAGTTTAGTGGGTTATAACACCGGGGAGCTGTTTTTT. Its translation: CASSLVGYNTGELFF.

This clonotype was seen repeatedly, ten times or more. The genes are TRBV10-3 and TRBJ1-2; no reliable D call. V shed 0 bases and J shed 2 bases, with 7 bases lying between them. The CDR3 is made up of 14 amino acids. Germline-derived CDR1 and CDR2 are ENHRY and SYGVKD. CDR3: CAISESIGNYGYTF. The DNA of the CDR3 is TGTGCCATCAGTGAGTCTATCGGAAACTATGGCTACACCTTC.

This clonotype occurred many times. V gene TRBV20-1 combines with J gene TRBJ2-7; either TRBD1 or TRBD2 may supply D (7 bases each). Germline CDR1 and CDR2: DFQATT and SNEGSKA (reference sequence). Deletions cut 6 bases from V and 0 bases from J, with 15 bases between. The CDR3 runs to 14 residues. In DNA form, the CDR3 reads TGCAGTGCAGCGGGACAGCGAGGCTCCTACGAGCAGTACTTC. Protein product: CSAAGQRGSYEQYF.

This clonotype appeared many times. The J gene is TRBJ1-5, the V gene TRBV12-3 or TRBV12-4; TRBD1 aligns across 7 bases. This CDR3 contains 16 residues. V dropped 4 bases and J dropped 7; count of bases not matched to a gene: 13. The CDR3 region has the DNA TGTGCCAGCAGTTCCGACAGACAGGGAGTGGGGCAGCCCCAGCATTTT. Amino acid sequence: CASSSDRQGVGQPQHF.

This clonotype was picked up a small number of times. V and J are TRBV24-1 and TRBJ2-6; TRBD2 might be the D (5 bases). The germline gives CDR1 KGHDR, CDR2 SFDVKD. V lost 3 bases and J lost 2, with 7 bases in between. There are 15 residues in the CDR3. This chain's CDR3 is CATSDDGTGANVLTF. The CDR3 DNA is TGTGCCACCAGTGATGACGGGACTGGGGCCAACGTCCTGACTTTC.

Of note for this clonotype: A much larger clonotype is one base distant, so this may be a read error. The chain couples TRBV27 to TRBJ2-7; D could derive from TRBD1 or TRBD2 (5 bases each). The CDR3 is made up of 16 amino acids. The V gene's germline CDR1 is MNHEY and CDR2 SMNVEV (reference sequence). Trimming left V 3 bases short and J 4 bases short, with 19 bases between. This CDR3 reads CASSFKEGTTRYEQYF. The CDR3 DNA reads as TGTGCCAGCAGTTTTAAAGAGGGGACCACAAGGTACGAGCAGTACTTC.

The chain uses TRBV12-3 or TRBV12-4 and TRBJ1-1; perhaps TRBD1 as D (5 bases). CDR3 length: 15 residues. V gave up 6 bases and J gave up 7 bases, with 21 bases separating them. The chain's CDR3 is CASRGRTQEASEAFF. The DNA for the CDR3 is TGTGCCAGCAGGGGGCGGACCCAGGAGGCAAGTGAAGCTTTCTTT.

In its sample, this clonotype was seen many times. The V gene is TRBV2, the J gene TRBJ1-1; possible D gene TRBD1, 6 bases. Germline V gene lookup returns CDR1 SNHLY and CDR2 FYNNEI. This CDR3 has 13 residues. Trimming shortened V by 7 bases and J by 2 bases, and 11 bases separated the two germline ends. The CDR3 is CASTTGFNTEAFF. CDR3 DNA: TGTGCCAGCACCACAGGGTTTAACACTGAAGCTTTCTTT.

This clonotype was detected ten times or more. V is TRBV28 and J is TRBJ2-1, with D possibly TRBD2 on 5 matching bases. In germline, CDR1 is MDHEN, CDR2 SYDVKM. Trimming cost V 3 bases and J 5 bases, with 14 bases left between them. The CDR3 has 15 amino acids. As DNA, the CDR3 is TGTGCCAGCAGTTTTTGGTTGGCGGGCAACAATGAGCAGTTCTTC. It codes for CASSFWLAGNNEQFF.

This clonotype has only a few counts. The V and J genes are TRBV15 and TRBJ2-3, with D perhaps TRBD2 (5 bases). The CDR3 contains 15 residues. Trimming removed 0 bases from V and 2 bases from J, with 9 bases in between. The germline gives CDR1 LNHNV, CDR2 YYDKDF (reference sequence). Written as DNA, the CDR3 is TGTGCCACCAGCAGAGACGGGGTGCTCACAGATACGCAGTATTTT. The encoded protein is CATSRDGVLTDTQYF.

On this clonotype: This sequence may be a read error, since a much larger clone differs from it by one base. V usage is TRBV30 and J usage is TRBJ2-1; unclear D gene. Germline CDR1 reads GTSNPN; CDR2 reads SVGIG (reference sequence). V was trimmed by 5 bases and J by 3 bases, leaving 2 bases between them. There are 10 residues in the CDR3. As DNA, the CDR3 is TGTGCCTGGGACTACAATGAGCAGTTCTTC. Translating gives CAWDYNEQFF. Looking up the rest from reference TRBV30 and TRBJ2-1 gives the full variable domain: SQTIHQWPATLVQPVGSPLSLECTVEGTSNPNLYWYRQAAGRGLQLLFYSVGIGQISSEVPQNLSASRPQDRQFILSSKKLLLSDSGFYLCAWDYNEQFFGPGTRLTVL.